The 23 T cell receptor beta chains presented below share a single source sample, sequenced in a study of blood T cell repertoires in COVID-19. Assay: immunoSEQ multiplex PCR; the TCRdb copy retains only in-frame clones and omits some. The table includes a few hundred thousand clones, 85% to 90% detected once. What was sequenced was peripheral blood. The receptors were sampled from a woman aged 45 to 65 with acute or convalescent COVID-19.

The chain is built from TRBV13 and TRBJ2-2, with D uncertain. Trimming pared 5 bases from V and 2 bases from J, leaving 9 bases between. This CDR3 contains 14 residues. From germline, CDR1 is PRHDT and CDR2 FYEKMQ (reference sequence). The CDR3 protein is CASSTYSNTGELFF. The CDR3 region has the DNA TGTGCCAGCAGCACCTACAGCAACACCGGGGAGCTGTTTTTT.

The V gene is TRBV6-5, the J gene TRBJ2-2; TRBD2 is a possible D gene (6 bases). The CDR3 has 15 residues. CDR1 is MNHEY, CDR2 SVGAGI, per germline. Trimming pared 6 bases from V and 1 base from J, leaving 12 bases between. Here the CDR3 DNA reads TGTGCCAGCAGCCCGGGACTTCGGAACACCGGGGAGCTGTTTTTT. It translates to CASSPGLRNTGELFF.

This sequence joins TRBV10-1 and TRBJ2-7; D possibly corresponds to TRBD1 (7 bases). The CDR3 length is 13 residues. The V and J ends lost 5 bases and 4 bases respectively, with 12 bases between them. Looked up from germline, CDR1 is WNHNN and CDR2 is SYGVQD (reference sequence). DNA of the CDR3: TGCGCCAGCAGTCAGGGGGGAGGTTACGAGCAGTACTTC. Translating gives CASSQGGGYEQYF.

The rearrangement uses TRBV12-3 or TRBV12-4 and TRBJ2-7; D possibly corresponds to TRBD2 (5 bases). The CDR3 loop spans 13 amino acids. Between the trimmed V and J ends, which lost 6 bases and 1 base, there was a span of 10 bases. The CDR3 loop is CASRRTSSYEQYF. The CDR3 DNA follows: TGTGCCAGCAGACGGACTTCATCCTACGAGCAGTACTTC.

This clone was detected once. This chain links TRBV7-2 with TRBJ1-2; possibly TRBD1 for D (5 bases). V was trimmed by 0 bases and J by 2 bases, leaving 7 bases between them. Per the germline V gene, CDR1 is SGHTA and CDR2 is FQGNSA. The CDR3 length is 14 residues. The CDR3 loop reads CASSLARDNYGYTF. The CDR3 DNA reads as TGTGCCAGCAGCTTAGCGCGGGACAACTATGGCTACACCTTC.

The chain couples TRBV9 to TRBJ2-6; possible D gene TRBD2, 5 bases. Germline V CDR1 and CDR2: SGDLS, YYNGEE. The CDR3 totals 16 residues. V was pared by 3 bases and J by 3 bases, with 13 bases between. The CDR3 protein is CASSARNGVGANVLTF. In DNA, the CDR3 is TGTGCCAGCAGCGCCCGTAACGGGGTTGGGGCCAACGTCCTGACTTTC.

The V call is TRBV9, the J call TRBJ2-5; a weak D match, TRBD2 (5 bases). Germline-derived CDR1 and CDR2 are SGDLS and YYNGEE. The V end lost 3 bases, the J end lost 6 bases, and 6 bases lay between the germline ends. CDR3 size: 11 residues. The CDR3 sequence is CASSAGKTQYF. Written as DNA, the CDR3 is TGTGCCAGCAGCGCCGGGAAGACCCAGTACTTC. The full variable domain, its missing parts supplied by reference TRBV9 and TRBJ2-5, is DSGVTQTPKHLITATGQRVTLRCSPRSGDLSVYWYQQSLDQGLQFLIQYYNGEERAKGNILERFSAQQFPDLHSELNLSSLELGDSALYFCASSAGKTQYFGPGTRLLVL.

The V gene is TRBV5-1, the J gene TRBJ2-3; D may be TRBD2 (7 bases). V dropped 3 bases and J dropped 6 bases, with 11 bases sitting between them. This CDR3 is 13 amino acids long. Germline V gene data show CDR1 as SGHRS and CDR2 as YFSETQ. CDR3 in DNA: TGCGCCAGCAGCTGGGGGGGGCCCGATACGCAGTATTTT. It specifies CASSWGGPDTQYF.

The rearrangement links TRBV18 to TRBJ1-3; TRBD1 aligns across 9 bases. The CDR3 extends over 17 amino acids. Germline V lookup: CDR1 KGHSH, CDR2 LQKENI. V shed 3 bases and J 0 bases; nucleotides not matched to a gene: 6. CDR3 coding DNA: TGTGCCAGCTCACCTCAGGGACAGGGCTCCTCTGGAAACACCATATATTTT. Protein: CASSPQGQGSSGNTIYF.

V usage is TRBV7-8 and J usage is TRBJ2-3, with 13 bases identical to TRBD2. Trimming at V came to 5 bases and at J to 9 bases, leaving 8 bases not matched to a gene. Per the germline V gene, CDR1 is SGHVS and CDR2 is FQNEAQ. The length of the CDR3 is 15 residues. The CDR3 here is CASSQGLAGEKTQYF. The CDR3 region has the DNA TGTGCCAGCAGCCAAGGACTAGCGGGGGAGAAGACGCAGTATTTT.

The V call is TRBV11-3, the J call TRBJ1-1, with 10 bases lining up with TRBD1. This CDR3 comprises 15 residues. Germline-derived CDR1 and CDR2 are SGHNT and YENEEA. J lost 3 bases, V lost 4 bases, and 5 bases had no gene match. The CDR3 here is CASSSGTGVDTEAFF. As DNA, the CDR3 is TGTGCCAGCAGCTCCGGGACAGGGGTAGACACTGAAGCTTTCTTT. Drawing the rest from reference TRBV11-3 and TRBJ1-1, the complete variable domain is EAGVVQSPRYKIIEKKQPVAFWCNPISGHNTLYWYLQNLGQGPELLIRYENEEAVDDSQLPKDRFSAERLKGVDSTLKIQPAELGDSAVYLCASSSGTGVDTEAFFGQGTRLTVV.

The rearrangement links TRBV27 to TRBJ2-7; maybe TRBD1 (5 bases). CDR1 and CDR2 (germline): MNHEY, SMNVEV (reference sequence). There are 17 residues in the CDR3. The V and J ends lost 7 bases and 6 bases respectively, with 28 bases between them. As DNA, the CDR3 is TGTGCCAGCATGTCGTCTATTGGTTGGCAGGGTTCCGGCGAGCAGTACTTC. Its translation: CASMSSIGWQGSGEQYF.

Only one count was recorded for this clone. The chain couples TRBV2 to TRBJ2-5; 7 positions agree with TRBD2. V shed 4 bases, J shed 1 base, and the junction held 3 bases outside the gene matches. Germline assignment: CDR1 SNHLY and CDR2 FYNNEI. The CDR3 is 14 residues long. This CDR3 is CASSGLAAQETQYF. CDR3 in DNA: TGTGCCAGCAGTGGGCTAGCGGCCCAAGAGACCCAGTACTTC.

The gene calls are TRBV3-1 (or the pseudogene TRBV3-2) and TRBJ2-2; 11 bases align to TRBD2. Trimming at V came to 2 bases and at J to 4 bases, leaving 9 bases not matched to a gene. Germline CDR1 and CDR2: LGHDT and YNNKEL (reference sequence). This CDR3 has 18 residues. The CDR3 region has the DNA TGTGCCAGCAGCCAAAAGGGACTAGCGGCTCGAGTCACCGGGGAGCTGTTTTTT. Protein product: CASSQKGLAARVTGELFF.

V is TRBV6-5 and J is TRBJ1-2, with a possible D match to TRBD1 (6 bases). Per the germline V gene, CDR1 is MNHEY and CDR2 is SVGAGI. Trimming stripped 6 bases from V and 5 bases from J, with 16 bases between. This CDR3 has 14 amino acids. This chain's CDR3 is CASSSDRTAYGYTF. CDR3 DNA: TGTGCCAGCAGCTCCGATCGGACAGCATATGGCTACACCTTC.

The chain employs TRBV11-3 and TRBJ2-3; 9 nucleotides match TRBD1. The CDR3 sequence is 15 residues long. Per the germline V gene, CDR1 is SGHNT and CDR2 is YENEEA. V gave up 3 bases and J gave up 3 bases; unmatched junction bases: 4. CDR3 amino acids: CASSFRDRATDTQYF. DNA for the CDR3: TGTGCCAGCAGCTTCCGGGACAGGGCGACAGATACGCAGTATTTT. The whole variable domain, filled in from reference TRBV11-3 and TRBJ2-3, reads EAGVVQSPRYKIIEKKQPVAFWCNPISGHNTLYWYLQNLGQGPELLIRYENEEAVDDSQLPKDRFSAERLKGVDSTLKIQPAELGDSAVYLCASSFRDRATDTQYFGPGTRLTVL.

The chain employs TRBV24-1 and TRBJ1-1, with 7 positions matching TRBD1. Germline CDR1 and CDR2: KGHDR and SFDVKD. There are 13 residues in the CDR3. The junction had 3 bases not matched to a gene; V was cut back by 9 bases and J by 0 bases. The CDR3 loop is CATGTAMNTEAFF. CDR3 DNA: TGTGCCACCGGGACAGCCATGAACACTGAAGCTTTCTTT.

This clone was counted a single time. The V gene is TRBV5-3, the J gene TRBJ2-6; TRBD2 might be the D (6 bases). TRBV5-3 is designated an ORF whose function remains uncertain. The CDR3 sequence is 20 residues long. With 4 bases removed from V and 0 bases from J, the gap between germline ends came to 23 bases. CDR3: CARSPGTQGIKSSGANVLTF. The CDR3 nucleotides are TGTGCCAGAAGCCCCGGGACTCAAGGGATTAAAAGCTCTGGGGCCAACGTCCTGACTTTC.

J is TRBJ2-7 and V is TRBV24-1; 8 nucleotides agree with TRBD1. The CDR3 has 14 residues. J gave up 2 bases and V 5 bases, and 4 bases lay outside the gene matches. Per germline, CDR1 KGHDR and CDR2 SFDVKD. Here the CDR3 reads CATSGQGNPYEQYF. CDR3 nucleotide sequence: TGTGCCACCAGTGGACAGGGGAATCCCTACGAGCAGTACTTC.

The genes are TRBV19 and TRBJ1-2; 8 nucleotides line up with TRBD1. The V gene's germline CDR1 is LNHDA and CDR2 SQIVND (reference sequence). J was trimmed by 5 bases and V by 4 bases; bases with no gene match: 6. This CDR3 comprises 14 residues. The chain's CDR3 is CASSTDRGEYGYTF. The CDR3 region has the DNA TGTGCCAGTAGTACCGACAGGGGAGAATATGGCTACACCTTC.

The J gene is TRBJ2-5, the V gene TRBV7-8, with TRBD2 identical over 13 bases. The CDR3 length is 19 residues. Germline V lookup: CDR1 SGHVS, CDR2 FQNEAQ. The V segment lost 5 bases and the J segment 7 bases; nucleotides outside the gene matches: 19. As DNA, the CDR3 is TGTGCCAGCAGCCCGGGACTAGCGGGACGGATCATTAGGGCCCGGACCCAGTACTTC. This codes for CASSPGLAGRIIRARTQYF.

The rearrangement uses TRBV7-8 and TRBJ2-7; D is possibly TRBD1 (7 bases). CDR1 is SGHVS and CDR2 is FQNEAQ in the germline V gene. This CDR3 is 17 amino acids long. The V gene lost 5 bases and the J gene lost 0 bases, with 20 bases spanning the gap. This CDR3 reads CASSIIDREVPSYEQYF. For the CDR3, the DNA is TGTGCCAGCAGCATCATTGACAGGGAGGTTCCCTCCTACGAGCAGTACTTC.

The table lists this clone with a few counts. The chain recombines TRBV30 with TRBJ1-5; maybe TRBD1 (6 bases). This CDR3 comprises 12 residues. Germline lookup yields CDR1 GTSNPN and CDR2 SVGIG (reference sequence). Trimming pared 5 bases from V and 3 bases from J, leaving 8 bases between. The CDR3 DNA is TGTGCCTGGGGACAGATCAATCAGCCCCAGCATTTT. Translation gives CAWGQINQPQHF. The entire variable domain, with the rest obtained from reference TRBV30 and TRBJ1-5, is as follows: SQTIHQWPATLVQPVGSPLSLECTVEGTSNPNLYWYRQAAGRGLQLLFYSVGIGQISSEVPQNLSASRPQDRQFILSSKKLLLSDSGFYLCAWGQINQPQHFGDGTRLSIL.